A selection of T cell receptor beta chains follows, all from one sample in a study of T cell changes during pregnancy in multiple sclerosis. Sequenced by immunoSEQ multiplex PCR; TCRdb stores in-frame clones only, minus some. The sample includes 75,000 to 95,000 clones, 80% to 95% of them seen just once. Sequencing used peripheral blood, obtained in the first trimester of pregnancy. The origin of the receptors is a female donor in good health, enrolled as a control in a pregnancy study. Both conserved end residues are part of each CDR3. The D gene is left open where the match is weak. Rows may omit the clone size; those that give it use once, few, many or a size class.

>TRBV19|-|TRBJ1-5|TRBD1
TGTGCCAGTAGTATGGGACAGGGGGCTTTAAGCAATCAGCCCCAGCATTTT
CASSMGQGALSNQPQHF
>TRBV6-5|-|TRBJ1-2|-
TGTGCCAGCAGCTCAACCTGGGGAGGAGGCTACACCTTC
CASSSTWGGGYTF
>TRBV7-3|-|TRBJ2-1|TRBD2
TGTGCCAGCAGCCCCCGGACTAGCGGCGACAATGAGCAGTTCTTC
CASSPRTSGDNEQFF
>TRBV7-2|-|TRBJ2-1|-
TGTGCCAGCAGCTCCTTAGCGGCCTCCTACAATGAGCAGTTCTTC
CASSSLAASYNEQFF
>TRBV7-2|once|TRBJ2-7|TRBD1
TGTGCCAGCAGCTTAGCGACCGGGACAGGGGGGAACGAGCAGTACTTC
CASSLATGTGGNEQYF
>TRBV4-2|-|TRBJ2-5|TRBD2
TGTGCCAGCAGCCAAGGAACGAGTCTAGCGGGGGGGTGGCAAGAGACCCAGTACTTC
CASSQGTSLAGGWQETQYF
>TRBV30|-|TRBJ1-3|TRBD1
TGTGCCTGGAGTGACCTAAAGGACAGGGGCTCTGGAAACACCATATATTTT
CAWSDLKDRGSGNTIYF
>TRBV14|-|TRBJ2-7|TRBD2
TGTGCCAGCAGCCCCGGTCCGGCTAGCGGGGTCGCGCGAGGCGAGCAGTACTTC
CASSPGPASGVARGEQYF
>TRBV27|-|TRBJ2-4|TRBD1
TGTGCCAGCAAACCCTCCCCCAGGGGGATCAAAAACATTCAGTACTTC
CASKPSPRGIKNIQYF
>TRBV4-2|-|TRBJ1-2|-
TGTGCCAGCAGCCCCGGGACTCAAGGCTTCTATGGCTACACCTTC
CASSPGTQGFYGYTF
>TRBV7-2|-|TRBJ2-1|-
TGTGCCAGCAGCTTCCTAGTTTTTGAGCAGTTCTTC
CASSFLVFEQFF
>TRBV7-2|-|TRBJ1-5|-
TGTGCCAGCAGCCCTACACCCGGTTCGGGGCAGCCCCAGCATTTT
CASSPTPGSGQPQHF
>TRBV6-6|-|TRBJ2-7|-
TGTGCCAGCATCGGGGAGATTGTGTACGAGCAGTACTTC
CASIGEIVYEQYF
>TRBV6-1|-|TRBJ2-2|TRBD1
TGTGCCAGCAGGGACAGGGTCATGGGGGAGCTGTTTTTT
CASRDRVMGELFF
>TRBV4-2|-|TRBJ2-7|TRBD1
TGTGCCAGCAGCCAGGAACGACAGGGGGCTAACGAGCAGTACTTC
CASSQERQGANEQYF
>TRBV28|-|TRBJ1-3|TRBD1
TGTGCCAGCAGTCCCAGGGGGTCTGGAAACACCATATATTTT
CASSPRGSGNTIYF
>TRBV4-1|-|TRBJ2-1|-
TGCGCCAGCAGCCCCTTCGTGGCTAGCCGGAATGAGCAGTTCTTC
CASSPFVASRNEQFF
>TRBV5-1|-|TRBJ1-3|TRBD1
TGCGCCAGCAGCTTGACAGGGGGTTCGGAAAACACCATATATTTT
CASSLTGGSENTIYF
>TRBV5-1|-|TRBJ2-3|-
TGCGCCAGCAGCGCCGACAGTTCTAGCACAGATACGCAGTATTTT
CASSADSSSTDTQYF
>TRBV11-2|-|TRBJ1-2|TRBD1
TGTGCCAGCAGCCGAACAGGGGGGAACTATGGCTACACCTTC
CASSRTGGNYGYTF
>TRBV9|-|TRBJ2-7|TRBD2
TGTGCCAGCAGCGTTCAAGCGGGGGTAAGCGAGCAGTACTTC
CASSVQAGVSEQYF
>TRBV7-9|-|TRBJ2-1|TRBD2
TGTGCCAGCCTCCAAGCGGGGGGCTCCTACAATGAGCAGTTCTTC
CASLQAGGSYNEQFF
>TRBV4-1|-|TRBJ1-4|-
TGCGCCAGCAGCCAAGTGGGGGGGTTTGGCGAAAAACTGTTTTTT
CASSQVGGFGEKLFF
>TRBV7-2|-|TRBJ2-5|-
TGTGCCAGCAGCCCCATGGGGGCTTGGGGGACCCAGTACTTC
CASSPMGAWGTQYF
>TRBV19|-|TRBJ1-5|TRBD1
TGTGCCAGTAGTGCTTCAGGGGGCGGTCGCCCCCAGCATTTT
CASSASGGGRPQHF
>TRBV7-2|-|TRBJ1-5|-
TGTGCCAGCAGCTTAGGCGAAATCGGGGGTCAGCCCCAGCATTTT
CASSLGEIGGQPQHF
>TRBV27|-|TRBJ2-6|-
TGTGCCAGCAGTTTATCTAGCGGGGCCAACGTCCTGACTTTC
CASSLSSGANVLTF
>TRBV28|-|TRBJ1-5|TRBD1
TGTGCCAGCAGACGTACAGGGGCCCTCGGTCAGCCCCAGCATTTT
CASRRTGALGQPQHF
>TRBV28|-|TRBJ1-1|-
TGTGCCAGCAGTTCCACCGGGACATCGAACACTGAAGCTTTCTTT
CASSSTGTSNTEAFF
>TRBV7-6|-|TRBJ1-6|TRBD1
TGTGCCAGCAGCTCAGGGACAGCTAATTCACCCCTCCACTTT
CASSSGTANSPLHF
>TRBV21-1|-|TRBJ1-6|-
TGTGCCAGAGGGAGTTGGGACTGGGGTATTCGGGGAAGGAATTCACCCCTCCACTTT
CARGSWDWGIRGRNSPLHF
>TRBV10-3|-|TRBJ1-6|TRBD1
TGTGCCATCAGGGGACAGGGGGACTCACCCCTCCACTTT
CAIRGQGDSPLHF
>TRBV11-2|-|TRBJ1-4|TRBD1
TGTGCCAGCAGCCCACGGACAGGGGGGAATGAAAAACTGTTTTTT
CASSPRTGGNEKLFF
>TRBV19|-|TRBJ1-2|TRBD1
TGTGCCAGTAATGGACAGGGGAACTATGGCTACACCTTC
CASNGQGNYGYTF
>TRBV28|-|TRBJ2-2|TRBD2
TGTGCCAGCAGTTTTAGCGGGTTATCCACCGGGGAGCTGTTTTTT
CASSFSGLSTGELFF
>TRBV4-3|-|TRBJ2-5|TRBD2
TGCGCCAGCAGCCAAGAGCTAGCGGTAGAGACCCAGTACTTC
CASSQELAVETQYF
>TRBV7-9|-|TRBJ1-3|-
TGTGCCAGCAGCCCCCCGCGACCGGGATCCCAACATTTT
CASSPPRPGSQHF
>TRBV10-2|-|TRBJ1-1|TRBD1
TGCGCCAGTAGAGTTCCGGGACAGGGTTTCACTGAAGCTTTCTTT
CASRVPGQGFTEAFF
>TRBV6-5|-|TRBJ2-7|-
TGTGCCAGCAGTGCCGGCTACGAGCAGTACTTC
CASSAGYEQYF
>TRBV4-3|-|TRBJ2-2|-
TGCGCCAGCTCGGGATGGATGGTTGACACCGGGGAGCTGTTTTTT
CASSGWMVDTGELFF
>TRBV9|-|TRBJ2-7|TRBD1
TGTGCCAGCAGCCCTCAGGGGGCGTACGACGAGCAGTACTTC
CASSPQGAYDEQYF
>TRBV7-2|-|TRBJ2-5|-
TGTGCCAGCAGCTCCCGGGGGGCCGGCGAGACCCAGTACTTC
CASSSRGAGETQYF
>TRBV5-1|few|TRBJ1-2|-
TGCGCCAGCAGCTCCGACAGCCTCTATGGCTACACCTTC
CASSSDSLYGYTF
>TRBV15|-|TRBJ2-6|-
TGTGCCACCAGCATAGACCGCTCTGGGGCCAACGTCCTGACTTTC
CATSIDRSGANVLTF
>TRBV5-1|-|TRBJ1-3|-
TGCGCCAGCAGAGACTCTCCAGGGCGAGGAAACACCATATATTTT
CASRDSPGRGNTIYF
>TRBV6-5|-|TRBJ1-2|-
TGTGCCAGCGCCAAGAATATCTACGATGGCTACACCTTC
CASAKNIYDGYTF
>TRBV27|-|TRBJ2-1|-
TGTGCCAGCAGACTTCCGGGCAATGAGCAGTTCTTC
CASRLPGNEQFF
>TRBV18|-|TRBJ2-1|-
TGTGCCAGCTCACCTAGCCGGAGTGAGCAGTTCTTC
CASSPSRSEQFF
>TRBV4-3|-|TRBJ2-1|TRBD2
TGCGCCAGCAGCCACCGCACCAATGAGCGGGGGTCCTACAATGAGCAGTTCTTC
CASSHRTNERGSYNEQFF
>TRBV28|-|TRBJ2-2|-
TGTGCCAGCAGTCCCTGGACAGAAGGGAACACCGGGGAGCTGTTTTTT
CASSPWTEGNTGELFF